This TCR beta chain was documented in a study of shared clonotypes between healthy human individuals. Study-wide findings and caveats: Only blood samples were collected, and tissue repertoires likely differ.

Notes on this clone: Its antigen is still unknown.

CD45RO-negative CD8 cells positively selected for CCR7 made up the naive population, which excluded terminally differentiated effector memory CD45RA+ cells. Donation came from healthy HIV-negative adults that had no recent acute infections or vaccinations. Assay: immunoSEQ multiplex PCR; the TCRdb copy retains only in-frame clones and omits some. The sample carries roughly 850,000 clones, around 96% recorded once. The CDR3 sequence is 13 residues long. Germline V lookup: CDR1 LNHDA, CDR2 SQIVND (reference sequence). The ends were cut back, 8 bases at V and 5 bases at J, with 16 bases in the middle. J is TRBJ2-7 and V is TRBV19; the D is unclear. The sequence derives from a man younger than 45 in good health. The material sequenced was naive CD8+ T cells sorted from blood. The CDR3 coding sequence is TGTGCCAGTGGCCCTTCAGCTTGGGACGAGCAGTACTTC. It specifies CASGPSAWDEQYF.